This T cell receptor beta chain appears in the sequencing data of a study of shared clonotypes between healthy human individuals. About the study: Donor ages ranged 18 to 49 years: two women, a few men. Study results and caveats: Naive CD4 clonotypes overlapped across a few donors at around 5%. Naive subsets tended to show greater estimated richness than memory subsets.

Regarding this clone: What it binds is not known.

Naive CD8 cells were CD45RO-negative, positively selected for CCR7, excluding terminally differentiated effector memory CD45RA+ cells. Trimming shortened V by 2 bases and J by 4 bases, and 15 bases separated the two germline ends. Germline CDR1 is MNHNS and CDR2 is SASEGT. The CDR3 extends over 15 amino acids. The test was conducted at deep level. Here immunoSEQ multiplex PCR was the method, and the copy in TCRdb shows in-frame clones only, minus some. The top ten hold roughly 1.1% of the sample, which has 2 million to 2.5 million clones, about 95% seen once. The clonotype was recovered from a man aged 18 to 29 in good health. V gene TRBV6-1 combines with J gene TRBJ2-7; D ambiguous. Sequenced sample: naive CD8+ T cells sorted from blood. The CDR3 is CASSEMFGGWYEQYF. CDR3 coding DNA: TGTGCCAGCAGTGAAATGTTCGGCGGTTGGTACGAGCAGTACTTC.